This is a list of T cell receptor beta chains from one sample in a study of STAT3 mutations in large granular lymphocyte leukemia. Sequencing was performed with immunoSEQ multiplex PCR; in TCRdb, only in-frame clones are kept and a portion is missing. The data show 35,000 to 40,000 clones, with over 75% seen just once and 0.35% to 0.55% held by the top ten. Sequencing input: PBMCs. The receptors here all came from a human donor with T large granular lymphocyte leukemia. Some clones in this sample may be carry-over from other donors' samples. CDR3s include the opening cysteine and the closing phenylalanine or tryptophan. Only some rows state a clone size, as once, few, many or a class for expanded clones.

-	TRBV19	TRBJ1-5	CASTQMEGQPQHF
once	TRBV5-4	TRBJ1-6	CASSSQGSYNSPLHF
-	TRBV6-6	TRBJ1-2	CASSLGTSGYTF
-	TRBV28	TRBJ2-2	CASQDRATGELFF
-	TRBV6-6	TRBJ2-3	CASKDRQTDTQYF
-	TRBV15	TRBJ1-2	CATSRVGQLGYTF
-	TRBV5-1	TRBJ2-2	CASSLILQGPGNTGELFF
-	TRBV5-1	TRBJ2-5	CASRPSRGLAVQETQYF
-	TRBV28	TRBJ1-6	CASSHRGQESPLHF
-	TRBV25-1	TRBJ2-3	CASSGPPGDRASNTQYF
-	TRBV5-1	TRBJ2-5	CASSFRRDQETQYF
-	TRBV5-4	TRBJ1-1	CASSPDVNTEAFF
-	TRBV5-5	TRBJ1-2	CASSLGQGVYGYTF
-	TRBV25-1	TRBJ2-1	CASATSPSSYNEQFF
-	TRBV5-1	TRBJ1-5	CASSLGVNQPQHF
once	TRBV14	TRBJ1-6	CASSQTTGVGNSPLHF
-	TRBV5-1	TRBJ1-6	CASPGTSYNSPLHF
-	TRBV4-1	TRBJ1-5	CASSQGTTAPQPQHF
-	TRBV29-1	TRBJ1-1	CSVHTAMNTEAFF
-	TRBV5-1	TRBJ1-3	CASSKDPQAGNTIYF
-	TRBV5-4	TRBJ1-1	CASSLGQANTEAFF
-	TRBV7-9	TRBJ1-6	CASSLNRGDSPLHF
-	TRBV18	TRBJ1-6	CASSPRWSGTGLPGNSPLHF
-	TRBV7-9	TRBJ2-2	CASSARDLASGVGLFF
-	TRBV30	TRBJ1-5	CAWSQGINQPQHF
-	TRBV7-2	TRBJ1-3	CASSSEAHSGNTIYF
-	TRBV7-8	TRBJ1-5	CASSLDRAQPQHF
-	TRBV5-1	TRBJ1-5	CASSRGDRPNQPQHF
-	TRBV28	TRBJ1-5	CASEGGRGNQPQHF
-	TRBV5-4	TRBJ2-2	CASSLKGNTGELFF
-	TRBV27	TRBJ1-6	CASSLTGHNSPLHF
once	TRBV29-1	TRBJ2-3	CSVGRKLAGWPDTQYF
-	TRBV6-6	TRBJ1-5	CASSYWTVSNQPQHF
-	TRBV5-6	TRBJ1-2	CASRALGTNYGYTF
-	TRBV7-2	TRBJ1-2	CASSPQGYGYTF
once	TRBV29-1	TRBJ2-1	CSVEGVWDRYNEQFF
-	TRBV7-2	TRBJ1-6	CASNKWGGPDSPLHF
-	TRBV5-4	TRBJ2-2	CASSSGTSGGPGELFF
-	TRBV18	TRBJ2-6	CASSPSGDYGANVLTF
once	TRBV4-2	TRBJ2-1	CASSQLGTSGGNEQFF
-	TRBV7-9	TRBJ1-1	CASSPGEWDTEAFF
once	TRBV5-1	TRBJ2-4	CASSNGTGGNIQYF
-	TRBV5-1	TRBJ1-1	CASSLVSSNTEAFF
-	TRBV5-1	TRBJ2-3	CASSWGLAEDTQYF
-	TRBV5-6	TRBJ1-2	CASGGLGDYGYTF
once	TRBV6-5	TRBJ2-2	CASSYSNGENTGELFF
-	TRBV28	TRBJ2-4	CASSLSPTGLDIQYF
-	TRBV4-1	TRBJ2-2	CASSHRDLNTGELFF
-	TRBV18	TRBJ1-4	CASSPRGVATNEKLFF
-	TRBV2	TRBJ1-2	CASSEGVASYGYTF
once	TRBV5-4	TRBJ2-6	CASSLGAGTGANVLTF
-	TRBV6-6	TRBJ1-2	CASSEGQGYGYTF
-	TRBV5-5	TRBJ1-5	CASSFQGDSNQPQHF
once	TRBV19	TRBJ2-7	CASSIGGPAEQYF
-	TRBV29-1	TRBJ1-2	CSVVFPGRNYGYTF
-	TRBV7-6	TRBJ1-4	CASSLGTGNEKLFF
-	TRBV4-1	TRBJ2-5	CASSGQGAGRETQYF
-	TRBV4-1	TRBJ2-7	CASSPLGRGTFYEQYF
-	TRBV30	TRBJ1-6	CAWSVSGELPLHF
-	TRBV29-1	TRBJ2-2	CSATNGDSGGAHAVTGELFF